This TCR beta chain was retrieved from a study of T cell responses to AZD1222 COVID-19 vaccine. CDR1 is SGHNT, CDR2 YYREEE, per germline (reference sequence). CDR3 size: 12 residues. Deletions cut 5 bases from V and 4 bases from J, with 7 bases between. As concerns this clone: What it binds is unknown.

The study's findings and limits: Clonal diversity was possibly underestimated, and the donors were mostly white British, with more females. Increases in Spike-specific TCR breadth and depth were seen after two AZD1222 doses. Targets within unmutated variant regions were reportedly found for nearly half of spike-specific TCRs.

Some clones are missing from TCRdb's copy, which holds only in-frame ones; the method was immunoSEQ multiplex PCR. The table records tens of thousands of clones, about three quarters of them present only once. This clonotype originated in an adult in good health. The chain employs TRBV5-4 and TRBJ2-1; D call uncertain. Material: peripheral blood, obtained on day 0 of AZD1222 vaccination. The CDR3 sequence: CASRGNYNEQFF. The CDR3 DNA reads TGTGCCAGCAGGGGGAATTACAATGAGCAGTTCTTC.